This T cell receptor (beta chain) appears in the sequencing data of a study of CD8+ T cells in alopecia areata. Extracted RNA was reverse transcribed, and the resulting cDNA served as sequencing template. Generated by immunoSEQ multiplex PCR, the TCRdb table keeps only in-frame clones and is missing some. The repertoire holds about 250,000 clones, with 60% as singletons. The treatment denotes: oral pan-JAK inhibitor, 5-10 mg twice daily. This sequence was found in a human donor with alopecia areata. Sample: CD4+ T cells sorted from blood, taken at roughly week 53, from a patient treated with tofacitinib.

CDR3 in amino acids: CASRIGSGRGYTF. The DNA for the CDR3 is TGTGCCAGCAGGATCGGGTCCGGGAGGGGCTACACCTTC. The V gene is TRBV2, the J gene TRBJ1-2; no clear D gene. The germline V gene encodes CDR1 SNHLY and CDR2 FYNNEI. V was pared by 6 bases and J by 8 bases, with 16 bases between. This CDR3 is 13 amino acids long.